This T cell receptor (beta chain) is from a study of T cells in Graves' hyperthyroidism and ophthalmopathy. CDR1 ENHRY and CDR2 SYGVKD come from the germline V gene. The CDR3 totals 12 residues. The V gene lost 11 bases and the J gene lost 6 bases, with 13 bases spanning the gap. Uncontrolled infection, other autoimmune disease, pregnancy and lactation each barred patients from inclusion. Clinical symptoms, serum thyroxine, TRAb, thyroid ultrasound and orbital computed tomography informed diagnoses. Comment on this clonotype: The antigen is unknown. Given a much more abundant clone one base away, this may be a read error.

Study-wide points: Most thyroid clonotypes expanded above 0.001 were also detected in blood. Ophthalmopathy, which appeared later, was predicted by the model a median about 6 months before onset.

Researchers took RNA transcripts and amplified the TCR beta CDR3 regions from them. An initial round of RT-PCR targeting the TCR CDR3 relied on the HTBI primer set. TCRdb analysed the multiplex PCR reads with MiXCR anew, one entry per CDR3 protein. There are over 700,000 distinct CDR3 sequences in the sample; 35% occur only once, and 31% lies in the top ten. The clonotype comes from a woman aged 40 to 55 with Graves' hyperthyroidism. Sequenced input: blood. The chain employs TRBV10-3 and TRBJ2-2, with unresolved D. DNA for the CDR3: TGTGCCTGCAGCTACATGCCCGGGGAGCTGTTTTTT. Translation gives CACSYMPGELFF.